The clone carrying this TCR beta chain turned up a few times. This sample was taken from a study of blood T cells in healthy people across ages. This CDR3 region has 13 residues. Germline CDR1 SGHAT, CDR2 FQDESV (reference sequence). V was shortened by 6 bases and J by 9 bases, with 15 bases between the two germline ends. Then a second PCR, running roughly 6 to 12 cycles, was carried out with a sample-barcoded 5' primer and a J-beta primer mix. Each CDR3 protein gets one entry after TCRdb re-called the 5' RACE reads with MiXCR. The sample records around 700,000 distinct CDR3 sequences, around a quarter being singletons. These data were also reused for a study on T cells of mothers and their children. As that report states: The study recruited a few healthy Caucasian mothers and their six children as donors.

This receptor was taken from a boy aged 10-17 years in good health. The sequenced material came from blood. The V and J genes are TRBV11-1 and TRBJ2-1; D perhaps matches TRBD1 (5 bases). The CDR3 region has the DNA TGTGCCAGCAGATCCCACCCCCAGGGTGAGCAGTTCTTC. This translates into CASRSHPQGEQFF. Looking up the rest from reference TRBV11-1 and TRBJ2-1 gives the full variable domain: EAEVAQSPRYKITEKSQAVAFWCDPISGHATLYWYRQILGQGPELLVQFQDESVVDDSQLPKDRFSAERLKGVDSTLKIQPAELGDSAMYLCASRSHPQGEQFFGPGTRLTVL.